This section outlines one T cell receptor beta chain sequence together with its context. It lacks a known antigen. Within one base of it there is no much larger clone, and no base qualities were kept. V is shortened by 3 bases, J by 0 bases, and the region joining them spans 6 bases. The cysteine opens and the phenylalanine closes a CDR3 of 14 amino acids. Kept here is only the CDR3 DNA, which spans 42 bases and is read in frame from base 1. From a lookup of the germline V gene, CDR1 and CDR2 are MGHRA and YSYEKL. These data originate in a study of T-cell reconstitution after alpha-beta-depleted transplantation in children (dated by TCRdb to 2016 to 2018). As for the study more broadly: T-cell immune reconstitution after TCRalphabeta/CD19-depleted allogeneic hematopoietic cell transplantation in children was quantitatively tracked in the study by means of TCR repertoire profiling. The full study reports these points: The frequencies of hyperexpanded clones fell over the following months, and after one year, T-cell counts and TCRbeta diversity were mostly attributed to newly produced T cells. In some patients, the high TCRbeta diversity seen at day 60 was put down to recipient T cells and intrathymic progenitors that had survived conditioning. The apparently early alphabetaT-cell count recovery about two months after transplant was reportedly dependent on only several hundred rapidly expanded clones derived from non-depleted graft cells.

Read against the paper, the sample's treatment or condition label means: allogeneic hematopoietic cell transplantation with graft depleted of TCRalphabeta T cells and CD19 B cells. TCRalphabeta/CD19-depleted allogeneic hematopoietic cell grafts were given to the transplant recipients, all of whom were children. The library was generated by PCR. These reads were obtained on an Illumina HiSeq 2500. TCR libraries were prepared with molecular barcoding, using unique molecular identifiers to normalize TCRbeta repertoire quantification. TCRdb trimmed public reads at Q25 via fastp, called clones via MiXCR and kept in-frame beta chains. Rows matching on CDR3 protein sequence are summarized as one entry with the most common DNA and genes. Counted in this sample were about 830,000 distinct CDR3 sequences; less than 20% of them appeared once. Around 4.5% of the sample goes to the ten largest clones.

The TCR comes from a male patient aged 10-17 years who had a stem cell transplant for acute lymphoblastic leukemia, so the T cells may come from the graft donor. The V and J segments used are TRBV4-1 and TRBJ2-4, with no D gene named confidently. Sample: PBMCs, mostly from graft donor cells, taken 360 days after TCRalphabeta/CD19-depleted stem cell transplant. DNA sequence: TGCGCCAGCAGCCAGACGGGAGCCAAAAACATTCAGTACTTC. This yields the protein CASSQTGAKNIQYF.